Shown below are 30 T cell receptor beta chains from a single sample sequenced in a study of T cells in Graves' hyperthyroidism and ophthalmopathy. There were TCR beta CDR3 regions amplified from RNA transcripts. In the first-round RT-PCR of the TCR CDR3, the HTBI primer set was used. TCRdb called the multiplex PCR reads again in MiXCR, with one record for every CDR3 protein. Of 530,000 or so distinct CDR3 sequences detected, around 22% appear once; the ten largest clones hold about 10%. The sequenced material came from blood. These receptors were obtained from a woman between 25 and 40 years old with Graves' ophthalmopathy.

This clonotype was recorded many times. This chain links TRBV20-1 with TRBJ2-5; 11 nucleotides agree with TRBD2. From germline, CDR1 is DFQATT and CDR2 SNEGSKA (reference sequence). The CDR3 has 17 amino acids. V shed 5 bases, J shed 5 bases, and the junction held 16 bases outside the gene matches. The DNA of the CDR3 is TGCAGTGCTTACTCCCCTCGGCTAGCGGGGGGCCTGGAGACCCAGTACTTC. This gives the protein CSAYSPRLAGGLETQYF.

The CDR3 spells CSARVETYEQYF. CDR3 nucleotides: TGCAGTGCTAGGGTCGAGACCTACGAGCAGTACTTC. The chain carries TRBV20-1 and TRBJ2-7; D call uncertain. Germline CDR1 reads DFQATT; CDR2 reads SNEGSKA (reference sequence). V lost 3 bases and J 2 bases, leaving 8 bases between the germline ends. This CDR3 is 12 amino acids long.

This clonotype occurred a few times. The rearrangement uses TRBV20-1 and TRBJ1-5, with unresolved D. This CDR3 comprises 12 residues. Trimming stripped 0 bases from V and 7 bases from J, with 7 bases between. CDR1 is DFQATT and CDR2 is SNEGSKA in the germline V gene (reference sequence). The CDR3 reads CSARDKGQPQHF. The CDR3 region has the DNA TGCAGTGCTAGAGATAAAGGCCAGCCCCAGCATTTT.

This clonotype was counted ten times or more. This chain uses TRBV2 with TRBJ2-7; possible D gene TRBD1, 6 bases. This CDR3 spans 12 amino acids. The V and J ends lost 6 bases and 6 bases respectively, with 12 bases between them. CDR1 and CDR2 (germline): SNHLY, FYNNEI. For the CDR3, the DNA is TGTGCCAGCAGGAGCGCAGGGGCCGAGCAGTACTTC. This codes for CASRSAGAEQYF.

This clonotype showed up many times. The chain combines TRBV20-1 with TRBJ1-5; D remains ambiguous. This CDR3 contains 13 residues. Germline CDR1 is DFQATT and CDR2 is SNEGSKA (reference sequence). Trimming removed 3 bases from V and 3 bases from J, with 9 bases in between. CDR3 sequence reads: CSARFRSNQPQHF. As DNA, the CDR3 is TGCAGTGCTAGGTTTAGGTCCAATCAGCCCCAGCATTTT.

The chain recombines TRBV5-6 with TRBJ1-6, with 11 bases matching TRBD1. CDR1 and CDR2 from the germline V gene are SGHDT and YYEEEE. CDR3 length: 16 residues. Trimming removed 3 bases from V and 8 bases from J; junction bases left unmatched: 7. The CDR3 protein is CASSSDRGRSDSPLHF. Here the CDR3 DNA reads TGTGCCAGCAGCTCGGACAGGGGGCGGTCGGATTCACCCCTCCACTTT.

This clonotype was counted between two and nine times. The rearrangement links TRBV28 to TRBJ2-7; 7 positions match TRBD2. V was clipped by 1 base and J by 3 bases; unmatched bases: 6. Germline V gene data show CDR1 as MDHEN and CDR2 as SYDVKM. The CDR3 loop spans 15 amino acids. CDR3 sequence reads: CASSLYRREYYEQYF. CDR3 sequence (DNA): TGTGCCAGCAGTTTATATCGGCGGGAGTACTACGAGCAGTACTTC.

The rearrangement links TRBV12-3 or TRBV12-4 to TRBJ1-2, with D maybe TRBD1 (6 bases). Trimming removed 3 bases at V and 4 bases at J, with 15 bases between. The length of the CDR3 is 15 residues. CDR3 sequence: CASSLKAGVFYGYTF. The CDR3 DNA reads TGTGCCAGCAGTTTGAAGGCAGGGGTCTTCTATGGCTACACCTTC.

This clonotype has a single count. The rearrangement joins TRBV28 to TRBJ1-1; no firm D call. The CDR3 loop spans 16 amino acids. V lost 4 bases to trimming and J lost 1 base, with 16 bases between them. CDR1 is MDHEN, CDR2 SYDVKM, per germline. CDR3 coding DNA: TGTGCCAGCAGTTCCCCCGCACCCCCTAGGAACACTGAAGCTTTCTTT. This codes for CASSSPAPPRNTEAFF.

In its sample, this clonotype was seen many times. The chain couples TRBV19 to TRBJ1-2; 12 nucleotides align to TRBD1. The CDR3 loop spans 14 amino acids. V lost 9 bases to trimming and J lost 4 bases; unmatched junction nucleotides: 6. CDR1 and CDR2 from the germline V gene are LNHDA and SQIVND (reference sequence). This CDR3 is CASHGTGGSYGYTF. CDR3 coding DNA: TGTGCCAGCCATGGGACAGGGGGCAGCTATGGCTACACCTTC.

This clonotype was seen repeatedly, ten times or more. The chain employs TRBV12-3 or TRBV12-4 and TRBJ1-2; D gene ambiguous. V was pared by 3 bases and J by 6 bases, with 11 bases between. The CDR3 has 13 amino acids. CDR3 in amino acids: CASSLWGGNGYTF. Here the CDR3 DNA reads TGTGCCAGCAGTTTGTGGGGAGGGAATGGCTACACCTTC.

In its sample, this clonotype was seen a few times. V usage is TRBV11-2 and J usage is TRBJ1-2, with TRBD1 matching over 7 bases. Per germline, CDR1 SGHAT and CDR2 FQNNGV. J lost 5 bases, V lost 4 bases, and 10 bases had no gene match. CDR3 length: 15 amino acids. The CDR3 is CASSSLKRGPYGYTF. CDR3 nucleotide sequence: TGTGCCAGCAGCTCCCTCAAAAGGGGGCCATATGGCTACACCTTC.

The rearrangement uses TRBV6-1 and TRBJ1-1, with TRBD1 matching 7 bases. This CDR3 spans 14 amino acids. V lost 6 bases, J lost 5 bases, and 9 bases stayed unmatched. CDR1 is MNHNS, CDR2 SASEGT, per germline. The CDR3 protein is CASSVDRWRTEAFF. For the CDR3, the DNA is TGTGCCAGCAGCGTGGACAGGTGGAGGACTGAAGCTTTCTTT.

This clonotype was detected many times. The gene calls are TRBV7-2 and TRBJ2-7; 9 bases match TRBD1. The CDR3 has 14 amino acids. V shed 2 bases and J 5 bases; nucleotides not matched to a gene: 4. Germline V gives CDR1 SGHTA, CDR2 FQGNSA. The CDR3 nucleotides read TGTGCCAGCAGCTTATTACAGGGGGCTGACGAGCAGTACTTC. Translation: CASSLLQGADEQYF. Filled out from reference TRBV7-2 and TRBJ2-7, the complete variable domain reads GAGVSQSPSNKVTEKGKDVELRCDPISGHTALYWYRQSLGQGLEFLIYFQGNSAPDKSGLPSDRFSAERTGGSVSTLTIQRTQQEDSAVYLCASSLLQGADEQYFGPGTRLTVT.

This clonotype was seen ten or more times. The V gene is TRBV29-1, the J gene TRBJ1-2; TRBD1 agrees at 10 bases. J lost 3 bases, V lost 7 bases, and 5 bases had no gene match. The CDR3 runs to 13 residues. Per the germline V gene, CDR1 is SQVTM and CDR2 is ANQGSEA. CDR3 in amino acids: CSAEDRGDYGYTF. CDR3 DNA sequence: TGCAGCGCCGAGGACAGGGGGGACTATGGCTACACCTTC.

V and J are TRBV24-1 and TRBJ2-2; D is unclear. The CDR3 runs to 13 residues. CDR1 is KGHDR, CDR2 SFDVKD, per germline. V gave up 4 bases and J gave up 5 bases, with 7 bases separating them. The CDR3 DNA follows: TGTGCCACCAGTGAGGGTTGGACCGGGGAGCTGTTTTTT. It is translated as CATSEGWTGELFF.

The table lists this clonotype with many counts. V gene TRBV29-1 combines with J gene TRBJ1-1; TRBD1 is a possible D gene (6 bases). This CDR3 has 12 residues. Germline loops: CDR1 SQVTM, CDR2 ANQGSEA. V lost 6 bases and J 7 bases, leaving 15 bases between the germline ends. The CDR3 nucleotides are TGCAGCGTAGTAGGACAGACCGTTGAAGCTTTCTTT. Translation: CSVVGQTVEAFF.

J is TRBJ2-7 and V is TRBV4-1; TRBD2 matches 7 bases. J lost 5 bases, V lost 2 bases, and 9 bases had no gene match. CDR3 length: 15 residues. Looked up from germline, CDR1 is MGHRA and CDR2 is YSYEKL. The CDR3 DNA follows: TGCGCCAGCAGCCAAAGTAGCGGGTCGCTTGACGAGCAGTACTTC. Protein sequence: CASSQSSGSLDEQYF.

Ten or more counts support this clonotype. The CDR3 does not close with the conserved phenylalanine or tryptophan, likely indicating a read error. This chain uses TRBV6-5 with TRBJ1-1; TRBD1 aligns across 9 bases. The CDR3 is 13 residues long. Germline CDR1 MNHEY, CDR2 SVGAGI. The ends lost 4 bases at V and 4 bases at J; junction bases unmatched: 1. CDR3 bases: TGTGCCAGCAGTTTGGACAGGGGCACTGAAGCTTTCCTT. Its protein is CASSLDRGTEAFL.

This clonotype was observed many times. The gene calls are TRBV6-2 or TRBV6-3 and TRBJ1-1; TRBD1 is a possible D gene (5 bases). Germline V gene sequence: CDR1 MNHEY, CDR2 SVGEGT. The CDR3 runs 11 residues. Trimming stripped 8 bases from V and 3 bases from J, with 7 bases between. CDR3 sequence (DNA): TGTGCCAGCGGGGGGGACACTGAAGCTTTCTTT. Amino acids: CASGGDTEAFF.

This clonotype occurred many times. The rearrangement links TRBV2 to TRBJ2-7, with 7 bases identical to TRBD1. The CDR3 has 13 residues. Germline-derived CDR1 and CDR2 are SNHLY and FYNNEI. The V segment lost 9 bases and the J segment 1 base; nucleotides outside the gene matches: 6. In DNA form, the CDR3 reads TGTGCCAGTCCAAAGACAGGGTCCTACGAGCAGTACTTC. Translating gives CASPKTGSYEQYF. The variable domain in full, with the rest retrieved from reference TRBV2 and TRBJ2-7, is EPEVTQTPSHQVTQMGQEVILRCVPISNHLYFYWYRQILGQKVEFLVSFYNNEISEKSEIFDDQFSVERPDGSNFTLKIRSTKLEDSAMYFCASPKTGSYEQYFGPGTRLTVT.

This clonotype has at least ten counts. In DNA form, the CDR3 reads TGTGCCACCAGTGATTTTCCACAGGGGGCCGGCTACACCTTC. Its protein product is CATSDFPQGAGYTF. V is TRBV24-1 and J is TRBJ1-2, with TRBD1 matching 9 bases. J was trimmed by 8 bases and V by 1 base; bases with no gene match: 4. CDR1 and CDR2 (germline): KGHDR, SFDVKD. There are 14 residues in the CDR3.

This clonotype turned up a few times. The genes are TRBV18 and TRBJ1-2; the match to TRBD1 covers 10 bases. The CDR3 runs to 17 residues. The V gene end was trimmed by 6 bases and the J gene end by 4 bases; junction bases not matched to a gene: 14. CDR1 KGHSH and CDR2 LQKENI come from the germline V gene. Here the CDR3 reads CASSPRDRGSLGYGYTF. CDR3 sequence (DNA): TGTGCCAGCTCGCCCCGGGACAGGGGCTCTCTTGGCTATGGCTACACCTTC.

V is TRBV7-8 and J is TRBJ2-7; 9 nucleotides match TRBD2. Germline V gene data show CDR1 as SGHVS and CDR2 as FQNEAQ. The J segment lost 4 bases and the V segment lost 5 bases, leaving 9 bases of the junction unmatched. The CDR3 runs to 15 residues. The CDR3 DNA reads TGTGCCAGCAGCCCAGCTAGCGGGAAGGAGTACGAGCAGTACTTC. Translation: CASSPASGKEYEQYF.

This clonotype was seen ten or more times. The chain couples TRBV27 to TRBJ2-5; weak D call: TRBD1 (6 bases). The CDR3 sequence is 15 residues long. Germline V gives CDR1 MNHEY, CDR2 SMNVEV (reference sequence). Trimming removed 3 bases from V and 4 bases from J, with 15 bases in between. DNA for the CDR3: TGTGCCAGCAGTTTTGGAGGAACAGGGCTAGAGACCCAGTACTTC. Its translation: CASSFGGTGLETQYF.

A few counts support this clonotype. This chain joins TRBV12-3 or TRBV12-4 and TRBJ1-5; D may be TRBD1 (6 bases). The CDR3 has 14 residues. V lost 3 bases and J lost 6, with 12 bases in between. CDR3 region: CASSFPGASQPQHF. CDR3 sequence (DNA): TGTGCCAGCAGTTTTCCGGGGGCGAGTCAGCCCCAGCATTTT.

This clonotype was picked up a small number of times. V usage is TRBV6-5 and J usage is TRBJ2-5; D gene uncertain. Trimming took off 3 bases at V and 0 bases at J, with 8 bases between the two ends. Germline CDR1 reads MNHEY; CDR2 reads SVGAGI. This CDR3 has 14 residues. This chain's CDR3 is CASSYRQNQETQYF. CDR3 nucleotides: TGTGCCAGCAGTTATCGGCAGAACCAAGAGACCCAGTACTTC.

This clonotype was seen a few times. V usage is TRBV6-1 and J usage is TRBJ1-5; D possibly corresponds to TRBD1 (6 bases). V was cut by 2 bases and J by 1 base, with 15 bases left in between. The length of the CDR3 is 17 residues. The germline gives CDR1 MNHNS, CDR2 SASEGT. The CDR3 bases are TGTGCCAGCAGTGAATGGGACACCTACGGGAGCAATCAGCCCCAGCATTTT. Its protein is CASSEWDTYGSNQPQHF.

This clonotype was detected ten times or more. V usage is TRBV3-1 and J usage is TRBJ1-1; the D is unclear. The ends were cut back, 1 base at V and 1 base at J, with 13 bases in the middle. The CDR3 has 16 amino acids. The germline V gene has CDR1 LGHDT and CDR2 YNNKEL (reference sequence). Here the CDR3 reads CASSQGPARGNTEAFF. The CDR3 coding sequence is TGTGCCAGCAGCCAAGGCCCAGCGAGAGGGAACACTGAAGCTTTCTTT. The variable domain in full, completed from reference TRBV3-1 and TRBJ1-1, reads DTAVSQTPKYLVTQMGNDKSIKCEQNLGHDTMYWYKQDSKKFLKIMFSYNNKELIINETVPNRFSPKSPDKAHLNLHINSLELGDSAVYFCASSQGPARGNTEAFFGQGTRLTVV.

This clonotype was recorded at least ten times. This chain joins TRBV11-2 and TRBJ1-2, with D possibly being TRBD1 (6 bases). Trimming stripped 5 bases from V and 4 bases from J, with 20 bases between. The germline CDR1 and CDR2 sequences are SGHAT and FQNNGV. This CDR3 is 16 amino acids long. The CDR3 region is CASSPLGGAYIYGYTF. The CDR3 DNA follows: TGTGCCAGCAGCCCCTTGGGGGGGGCTTATATCTATGGCTACACCTTC.